This TCR beta chain was sequenced in a study of cytotoxic CD8 clonotypes in ibrutinib-treated CLL. Clones were sequenced by immunoSEQ multiplex PCR, and TCRdb holds only the in-frame ones, with some missing. The sample shows some 200,000 clones, just under 80% of them seen only once. This CDR3 is 13 amino acids long. V lost 8 bases and J 0 bases, leaving 5 bases between the germline ends. Germline values: CDR1 MNHNS, CDR2 SASEGT. The sequence came from a human donor with chronic lymphocytic leukemia. Sequencing used PBMCs, obtained after 12 months of ibrutinib treatment. This sequence joins TRBV6-1 and TRBJ2-6, with no clear D. The CDR3 region is CASEFSGANVLTF. Written as DNA, the CDR3 is TGTGCCAGCGAGTTCTCTGGGGCCAACGTCCTGACTTTC.